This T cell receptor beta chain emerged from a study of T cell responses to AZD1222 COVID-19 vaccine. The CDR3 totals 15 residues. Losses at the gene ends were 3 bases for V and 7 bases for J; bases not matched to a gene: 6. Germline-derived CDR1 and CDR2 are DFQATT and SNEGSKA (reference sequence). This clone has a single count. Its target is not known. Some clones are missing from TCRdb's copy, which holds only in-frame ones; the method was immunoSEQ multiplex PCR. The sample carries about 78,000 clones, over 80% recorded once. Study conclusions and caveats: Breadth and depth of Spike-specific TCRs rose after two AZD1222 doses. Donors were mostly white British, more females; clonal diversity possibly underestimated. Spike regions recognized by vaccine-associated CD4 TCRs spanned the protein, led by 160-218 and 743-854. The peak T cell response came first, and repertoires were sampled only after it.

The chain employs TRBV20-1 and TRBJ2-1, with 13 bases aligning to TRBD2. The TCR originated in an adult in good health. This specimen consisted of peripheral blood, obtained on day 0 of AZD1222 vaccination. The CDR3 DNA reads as TGCAGTGCTAGTCGGACTAGCGGGAGAGGAAATGAGCAGTTCTTC. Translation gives CSASRTSGRGNEQFF.